Below, 30 T cell receptor beta chains from the same sample are listed, as sequenced in a study of T cell responses to AZD1222 COVID-19 vaccine. The assay was immunoSEQ multiplex PCR, and TCRdb's table has in-frame clones only and misses some. The data show about 120,000 clones, with over 85% seen just once and around 16% held by the top ten. The source material was peripheral blood, sampled 28 days after the second AZD1222 dose. Receptors were obtained from an adult who received the AZD1222 COVID-19 vaccine.

The V gene is TRBV27, the J gene TRBJ1-1; unclear D gene. The CDR3 has 18 residues. The germline V gene has CDR1 MNHEY and CDR2 SMNVEV (reference sequence). Trimming stripped 0 bases from V and 0 bases from J, with 17 bases between. The CDR3 here is CASSLSILDYRMNTEAFF. The CDR3 nucleotides read TGTGCCAGCAGTTTATCGATTTTGGACTATCGCATGAACACTGAAGCTTTCTTT.

The chain combines TRBV5-1 with TRBJ2-3; 7 positions agree with TRBD2. CDR3 length equals 15 residues. The V gene's germline CDR1 is SGHRS and CDR2 YFSETQ. V lost 6 bases, J lost 2 bases, and 9 bases stayed unmatched. The DNA for the CDR3 is TGCGCCAGCATGCCCCCCAGCGGGGTCACAGATACGCAGTATTTT. Translated, it gives CASMPPSGVTDTQYF.

The chain carries TRBV18 and TRBJ1-3; no clear D. V was shortened by 3 bases and J by 3 bases, with 9 bases between the two germline ends. CDR1 KGHSH and CDR2 LQKENI come from the germline V gene. This CDR3 comprises 14 residues. The CDR3 region is CASSPGNGGNTIYF. DNA for the CDR3: TGTGCCAGCTCACCGGGAAATGGTGGAAACACCATATATTTT.

The V and J genes are TRBV19 and TRBJ2-1; 9 bases agree with TRBD2. The CDR3 totals 16 residues. CDR1 and CDR2 (germline): LNHDA, SQIVND (reference sequence). J lost 4 bases, V lost 1 base, and 5 bases had no gene match. DNA of the CDR3: TGTGCCAGTAGTATAGTCGCTAGCGGGACGTACAATGAGCAGTTCTTC. Protein: CASSIVASGTYNEQFF.

V usage is TRBV29-1 and J usage is TRBJ2-1; TRBD1 is a possible D gene (6 bases). This CDR3 is built from 14 residues. Looked up from germline, CDR1 is SQVTM and CDR2 is ANQGSEA. Trimming shortened V by 5 bases and J by 1 base, and 12 bases separated the two germline ends. The CDR3 DNA sequence: TGCAGCGTTAAACAGGGAAATTCCTACAATGAGCAGTTCTTC. Amino acid sequence: CSVKQGNSYNEQFF.

V is TRBV11-2 and J is TRBJ2-1; TRBD1 matches at 7 bases. The CDR3 extends over 15 amino acids. The germline V gene has CDR1 SGHAT and CDR2 FQNNGV. After removal of 0 bases from V and 10 bases from J, the junction contained 9 bases not matched to a gene. The CDR3 DNA follows: TGTGCCAGCAGCTTAGATCTAGGGGGCTTTCTGGAGCAGTTCTTC. Translation gives CASSLDLGGFLEQFF.

The chain has TRBV9 and TRBJ2-2; D gene ambiguous. Germline CDR1 and CDR2: SGDLS and YYNGEE. Trimming pared 0 bases from V and 4 bases from J, leaving 7 bases between. The CDR3 is 14 amino acids. CDR3 protein: CASSVEQFTGELFF. The CDR3 bases are TGTGCCAGCAGCGTAGAACAGTTCACCGGGGAGCTGTTTTTT.

This chain uses TRBV23-1 with TRBJ1-2; 7 nucleotides agree with TRBD1. TRBV23-1 is an open reading frame, and its role is uncertain. J gave up 3 bases and V 5 bases, and 12 bases lay outside the gene matches. The CDR3 extends over 16 amino acids. CDR3 residues: CASSIPFQGVDYGYTF. The CDR3 nucleotides read TGCGCCAGCAGTATACCATTTCAGGGGGTGGACTATGGCTACACCTTC.

This sequence joins TRBV5-4 and TRBJ1-1; D might be TRBD1 (5 bases). The germline CDR1 and CDR2 sequences are SGHNT and YYREEE (reference sequence). Trimming took off 9 bases at V and 1 base at J, with 13 bases between the two ends. The CDR3 consists of 13 residues. The CDR3 sequence: CATTGPTNTEAFF. In DNA form, the CDR3 reads TGTGCCACTACGGGACCGACGAACACTGAAGCTTTCTTT.

This clone has only one observation. The chain carries TRBV11-2 and TRBJ2-2, with 7 bases identical to TRBD1. The V gene's germline CDR1 is SGHAT and CDR2 FQNNGV. The trim removed 5 bases at V and 4 bases at J, leaving 10 bases unmatched. The CDR3 contains 16 residues. The CDR3 nucleotides are TGTGCCAGCAGCCTCCGACAGGGTCGGGGCACCGGGGAGCTGTTTTTT. Translation gives CASSLRQGRGTGELFF.

The count of this clone is one. This chain connects TRBV7-9 to TRBJ2-4; maybe TRBD1 (6 bases). Between the trimmed V and J ends, which lost 1 base and 0 bases, there was a span of 13 bases. Germline V gene sequence: CDR1 SEHNR, CDR2 FQNEAQ (reference sequence). The CDR3 spans 17 residues. The CDR3 DNA follows: TGTGCCAGCAGCTTAGGAGGGGGTCCACTAGCCAAAAACATTCAGTACTTC. Translated, it gives CASSLGGGPLAKNIQYF. Combining the CDR3 with reference TRBV7-9 and TRBJ2-4 gives the whole variable domain DTGVSQNPRHKITKRGQNVTFRCDPISEHNRLYWYRQTLGQGPEFLTYFQNEAQLEKSRLLSDRFSAERPKGSFSTLEIQRTEQGDSAMYLCASSLGGGPLAKNIQYFGAGTRLSVL.

The J gene is TRBJ1-5, the V gene TRBV9, with a possible D match to TRBD1 (5 bases). Looked up from germline, CDR1 is SGDLS and CDR2 is YYNGEE. The V end was cut by 0 bases, the J end by 7 bases, with 11 bases between. There are 14 residues in the CDR3. In nucleotides, the CDR3 is TGTGCCAGCAGCGTAGGAGGGGAGGAACAGCCCCAGCATTTT. It is translated as CASSVGGEEQPQHF.

J is TRBJ1-4 and V is TRBV19, with 10 bases identical to TRBD1. Germline V gene sequence: CDR1 LNHDA, CDR2 SQIVND (reference sequence). CDR3 length: 13 residues. V lost 9 bases and J lost 7; bases outside the gene matches: 5. CDR3 in amino acids: CASRTGGPEKLFF. CDR3 sequence (DNA): TGTGCCAGCAGGACAGGGGGGCCTGAAAAACTGTTTTTT. Full variable domain (rest looked up from reference TRBV19 and TRBJ1-4): DGGITQSPKYLFRKEGQNVTLSCEQNLNHDAMYWYRQDPGQGLRLIYYSQIVNDFQKGDIAEGYSVSREKKESFPLTVTSAQKNPTAFYLCASRTGGPEKLFFGSGTQLSVL.

CDR3 sequence: CASSVTGGRFTEAFF. DNA of the CDR3: TGTGCCAGCAGCGTTACAGGGGGCCGCTTCACTGAAGCTTTCTTT. This chain uses TRBV7-9 with TRBJ1-1; TRBD1 agrees at 9 bases. After removal of 5 bases from V and 4 bases from J, the junction contained 8 bases not matched to a gene. CDR1 is SEHNR, CDR2 FQNEAQ, per germline (reference sequence). This CDR3 has 15 residues. The full variable domain, in which reference TRBV7-9 and TRBJ1-1 provide the parts outside the CDR3, is DTGVSQNPRHKITKRGQNVTFRCDPISEHNRLYWYRQTLGQGPEFLTYFQNEAQLEKSRLLSDRFSAERPKGSFSTLEIQRTEQGDSAMYLCASSVTGGRFTEAFFGQGTRLTVV.

The chain is built from TRBV7-6 and TRBJ2-1; weak D call: TRBD1 (6 bases). Trimming left V 4 bases short and J 0 bases short, with 13 bases between. Germline V gene data show CDR1 as SGHVS and CDR2 as FNYEAQ. CDR3 length: 16 amino acids. The CDR3 nucleotides read TGTGCCAGCAGCTCACCAGGGGCTGGCTCCTACAATGAGCAGTTCTTC. Protein product: CASSSPGAGSYNEQFF.

Details on this clone: One junction end does not reproduce the germline sequence, and a read error may be involved. The V gene is TRBV5-1, the J gene TRBJ2-1, with 8 bases lining up with TRBD2. The CDR3 is 15 residues long. CDR1 is SGHRS, CDR2 YFSETQ, per germline. The CDR3, as DNA: TGCGCCACCAGCCCCGGCGGGAGGACCCCTAATGAGCAGTTCTTC. Translation gives CATSPGGRTPNEQFF.

J is TRBJ1-6 and V is TRBV18, with D uncertain. Germline V gives CDR1 KGHSH, CDR2 LQKENI. This CDR3 is 13 amino acids long. Trimming pared 1 base from V and 8 bases from J, leaving 6 bases between. CDR3 protein: CASSPRGYSPLHF. The CDR3 coding sequence is TGTGCCAGCTCACCACGGGGTTATTCACCCCTCCACTTT.

This chain uses TRBV3-1 (or the pseudogene TRBV3-2) with TRBJ2-3; 10 positions match TRBD2. This CDR3 spans 16 amino acids. The ends lost 5 bases at V and 0 bases at J; junction bases unmatched: 5. The germline gives CDR1 LGHDT, CDR2 YNNKEL (reference sequence). CDR3 protein: CASSFGLAASTDTQYF. The CDR3 coding sequence is TGTGCCAGCAGCTTCGGACTAGCGGCTAGCACAGATACGCAGTATTTT.

V gene TRBV2 combines with J gene TRBJ2-3; D is possibly TRBD2 (5 bases). The V and J ends lost 8 bases and 1 base respectively, with 10 bases between them. Looked up from germline, CDR1 is SNHLY and CDR2 is FYNNEI. CDR3 length: 13 amino acids. The CDR3 spells CASLLERTDTQYF. CDR3 bases: TGTGCCAGCTTACTAGAACGCACAGATACGCAGTATTTT.

The chain combines TRBV28 with TRBJ2-7; TRBD1 matches 9 bases. The CDR3 consists of 16 residues. Germline trimming cut 5 bases from V and 0 bases from J; bases unmatched to any gene: 8. Germline lookup yields CDR1 MDHEN and CDR2 SYDVKM. The DNA for the CDR3 is TGTGCCAGCAGTCCGGGGGACAGGGCAAGCTCCTACGAGCAGTACTTC. As protein: CASSPGDRASSYEQYF. The full variable domain, its missing parts supplied by reference TRBV28 and TRBJ2-7, is DVKVTQSSRYLVKRTGEKVFLECVQDMDHENMFWYRQDPGLGLRLIYFSYDVKMKEKGDIPEGYSVSREKKERFSLILESASTNQTSMYLCASSPGDRASSYEQYFGPGTRLTVT.

V and J are TRBV19 and TRBJ2-7; 7 bases line up with TRBD1. The trim removed 4 bases at V and 2 bases at J, leaving 5 bases unmatched. This CDR3 is 14 amino acids long. The V gene's germline CDR1 is LNHDA and CDR2 SQIVND (reference sequence). As DNA, the CDR3 is TGTGCCAGTAGTAGCGGACAGGTCGCCTACGAGCAGTACTTC. This translates into CASSSGQVAYEQYF.

In its sample, this clone was seen once. The chain is built from TRBV4-2 and TRBJ2-1; TRBD1 agrees at 8 bases. The CDR3 totals 16 residues. V gave up 1 base and J gave up 3 bases; unmatched junction bases: 5. The germline gives CDR1 LGHNA, CDR2 YNFKEQ. The CDR3 coding sequence is TGTGCCAGCAGCCAAGCGGGACAGGATTACTACAATGAGCAGTTCTTC. Protein: CASSQAGQDYYNEQFF.

The chain joins TRBV27 to TRBJ2-1; D uncertain. The V end lost 5 bases, the J end lost 0 bases, and 8 bases lay between the germline ends. CDR1 is MNHEY, CDR2 SMNVEV, per germline (reference sequence). CDR3 length: 14 amino acids. The CDR3 bases are TGTGCCAGCAGTCCCCTGAGCTCCTACAATGAGCAGTTCTTC. Translation gives CASSPLSSYNEQFF.

This clone was seen a single time. J is TRBJ1-1 and V is TRBV5-1; 10 bases match TRBD1. The CDR3 has 14 amino acids. The V gene's germline CDR1 is SGHRS and CDR2 YFSETQ. After removal of 4 bases from V and 7 bases from J, the junction contained 7 bases not matched to a gene. CDR3 loop: CASSRRQGALEAFF. The CDR3 DNA reads TGCGCCAGCAGCAGACGACAGGGGGCGCTTGAAGCTTTCTTT.

A note on this clone: A junction boundary mismatches the germline segment, possibly from a read error. DNA for the CDR3: TGTGCCAGTAGTATACAGGGGAACTATGGTTACACCTTC. It yields the protein CASSIQGNYGYTF. The chain is built from TRBV19 and TRBJ1-2; a possible D gene is TRBD1 (6 bases). The germline CDR1 and CDR2 sequences are LNHDA and SQIVND (reference sequence). The CDR3 covers 13 residues.

V gene TRBV18 combines with J gene TRBJ1-1; D gene ambiguous. This CDR3 region has 14 residues. Germline CDR1 reads KGHSH; CDR2 reads LQKENI. V was pared by 3 bases and J by 2 bases, with 10 bases between. CDR3 nucleotides: TGTGCCAGCTCACCGAACGGTGGAAACACTGAAGCTTTCTTT. Protein product: CASSPNGGNTEAFF.

The chain employs TRBV6-5 and TRBJ1-1; 9 nucleotides agree with TRBD1. Unmatched junction bases numbered 5, after V lost 2 bases and J lost 4 bases. CDR3 size: 15 residues. CDR1 and CDR2 from the germline V gene are MNHEY and SVGAGI. CDR3 bases: TGTGCCAGCAGTTACAAAGGGACAGGGAGCACTGAAGCTTTCTTT. Translation gives CASSYKGTGSTEAFF.

Many counts were recorded for this clone. The sample contains more than one DNA sequence encoding this CDR3. The chain is built from TRBV28 and TRBJ1-2; TRBD1 is a possible D gene (6 bases). Germline assignment: CDR1 MDHEN and CDR2 SYDVKM. The CDR3 runs 12 residues. Trimming stripped 5 bases from V and 5 bases from J, with 9 bases between. The CDR3 is CASSPQGYGYTF. The CDR3 DNA sequence: TGTGCCAGCAGTCCACAGGGTTATGGCTACACCTTC.

The V and J genes are TRBV18 and TRBJ1-1; D call uncertain. Per the germline V gene, CDR1 is KGHSH and CDR2 is LQKENI. Between the trimmed V and J ends, which lost 1 base and 3 bases, there was a span of 9 bases. The CDR3 runs to 14 residues. The CDR3 reads CASSPQGGDTEAFF. The CDR3 nucleotides read TGTGCCAGCTCACCACAGGGTGGGGACACTGAAGCTTTCTTT.

The genes are TRBV18 and TRBJ1-4; the D is unclear. CDR1 and CDR2 (germline): KGHSH, LQKENI. The CDR3 runs to 16 residues. V was trimmed by 1 base and J by 0 bases, leaving 9 bases between them. Written as DNA, the CDR3 is TGTGCCAGCTCACCACGCGTAGGGTCAACTAATGAAAAACTGTTTTTT. Translated: CASSPRVGSTNEKLFF.